Only one count was recorded for the clone carrying this T cell receptor (beta chain). The record originates from a study of T cells in Graves' hyperthyroidism and ophthalmopathy. The junction had 8 bases not matched to a gene; V was cut back by 8 bases and J by 0 bases. Germline CDR1 MDHEN, CDR2 SYDVKM. CDR3 length: 15 residues. Authors of the study amplified TCR beta CDR3 regions from RNA transcripts. Carried out on the TCR CDR3, a first-round RT-PCR used the HTBI primer set. TCRdb reanalysed the multiplex PCR reads using MiXCR and keeps one entry per CDR3 protein. Of a few hundred thousand distinct CDR3 sequences in the sample, around 23% were seen once.

Sequencing was performed on blood. The clonotype was recovered from a woman aged 45 to 65 with Graves' hyperthyroidism. The chain has TRBV28 and TRBJ2-3; 7 nucleotides align to TRBD1. CDR3 DNA: TGTGCCAGCCCCTCCGGGACAGATAGCACAGATACGCAGTATTTT. This codes for CASPSGTDSTDTQYF.